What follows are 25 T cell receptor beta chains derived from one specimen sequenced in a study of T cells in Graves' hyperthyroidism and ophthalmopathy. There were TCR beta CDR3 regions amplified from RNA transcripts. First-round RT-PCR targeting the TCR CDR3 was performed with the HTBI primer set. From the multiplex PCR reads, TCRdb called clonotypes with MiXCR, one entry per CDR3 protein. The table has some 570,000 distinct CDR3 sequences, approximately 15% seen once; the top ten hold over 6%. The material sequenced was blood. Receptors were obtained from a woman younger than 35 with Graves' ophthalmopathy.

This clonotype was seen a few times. CDR3 sequence: CASSPARVGVETDTQYF. The CDR3 nucleotides read TGTGCCAGCAGCCCCGCCCGGGTTGGGGTTGAGACAGATACGCAGTATTTT. The chain combines TRBV7-9 with TRBJ2-3; D is uncertain. Germline V gene sequence: CDR1 SEHNR, CDR2 FQNEAQ (reference sequence). With 5 bases removed from V and 3 bases from J, the gap between germline ends came to 21 bases. The CDR3 runs to 17 residues.

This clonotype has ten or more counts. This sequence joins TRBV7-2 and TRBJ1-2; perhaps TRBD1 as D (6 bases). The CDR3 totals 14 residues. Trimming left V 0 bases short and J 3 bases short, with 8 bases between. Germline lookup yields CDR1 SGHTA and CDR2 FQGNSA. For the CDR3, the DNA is TGTGCCAGCAGCTTAGCGCCAGGGGACTATGGCTACACCTTC. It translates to CASSLAPGDYGYTF.

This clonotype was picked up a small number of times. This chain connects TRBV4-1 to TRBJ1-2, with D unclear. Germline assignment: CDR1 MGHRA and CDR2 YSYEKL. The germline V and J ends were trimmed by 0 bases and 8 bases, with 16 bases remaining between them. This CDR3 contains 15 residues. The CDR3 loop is CASSQDGGLTSGYTF. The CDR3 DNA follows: TGCGCCAGCAGCCAAGATGGCGGACTGACGTCCGGCTACACCTTC.

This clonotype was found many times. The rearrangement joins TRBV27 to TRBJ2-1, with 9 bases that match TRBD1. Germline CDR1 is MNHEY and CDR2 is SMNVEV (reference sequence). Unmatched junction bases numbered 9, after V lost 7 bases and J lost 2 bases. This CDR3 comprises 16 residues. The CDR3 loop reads CASTFMGQGPYNEQFF. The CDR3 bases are TGTGCCAGCACCTTTATGGGACAGGGTCCCTACAATGAGCAGTTCTTC.

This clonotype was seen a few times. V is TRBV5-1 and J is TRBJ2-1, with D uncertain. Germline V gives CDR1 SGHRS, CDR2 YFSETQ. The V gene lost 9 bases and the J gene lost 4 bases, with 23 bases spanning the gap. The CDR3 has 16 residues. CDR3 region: CATAPRSDPIYNEQFF. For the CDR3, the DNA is TGCGCCACCGCCCCGAGGAGTGACCCCATTTACAATGAGCAGTTCTTC. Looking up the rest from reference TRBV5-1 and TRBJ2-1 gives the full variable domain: KAGVTQTPRYLIKTRGQQVTLSCSPISGHRSVSWYQQTPGQGLQFLFEYFSETQRNKGNFPGRFSGRQFSNSRSEMNVSTLELGDSALYLCATAPRSDPIYNEQFFGPGTRLTVL.

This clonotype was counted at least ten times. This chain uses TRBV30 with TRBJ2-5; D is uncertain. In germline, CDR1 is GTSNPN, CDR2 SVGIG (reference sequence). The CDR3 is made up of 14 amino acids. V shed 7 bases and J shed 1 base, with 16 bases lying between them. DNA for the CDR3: TGTGCCTCGACCCCTTTTGGCAGCCAAGAGACCCAGTACTTC. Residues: CASTPFGSQETQYF.

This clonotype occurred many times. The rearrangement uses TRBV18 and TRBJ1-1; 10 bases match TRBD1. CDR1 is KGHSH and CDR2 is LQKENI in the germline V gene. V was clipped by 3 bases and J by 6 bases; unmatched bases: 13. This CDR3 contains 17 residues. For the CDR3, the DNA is TGTGCCAGCTCACCCCCGGGACAGGGGTCGGTGGGCGCTGAAGCTTTCTTT. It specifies CASSPPGQGSVGAEAFF.

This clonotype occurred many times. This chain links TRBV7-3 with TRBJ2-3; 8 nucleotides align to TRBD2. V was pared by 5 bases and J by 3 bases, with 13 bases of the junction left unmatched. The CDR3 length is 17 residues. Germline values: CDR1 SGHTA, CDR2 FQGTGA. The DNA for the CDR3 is TGTGCCAGCAGCCCAACAGTTACTAGCGGAGGAACAGATACGCAGTATTTT. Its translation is CASSPTVTSGGTDTQYF. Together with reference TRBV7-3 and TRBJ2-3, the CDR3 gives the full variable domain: GAGVSQTPSNKVTEKGKYVELRCDPISGHTALYWYRQSLGQGPEFLIYFQGTGAADDSGLPNDRFFAVRPEGSVSTLKIQRTERGDSAVYLCASSPTVTSGGTDTQYFGPGTRLTVL.

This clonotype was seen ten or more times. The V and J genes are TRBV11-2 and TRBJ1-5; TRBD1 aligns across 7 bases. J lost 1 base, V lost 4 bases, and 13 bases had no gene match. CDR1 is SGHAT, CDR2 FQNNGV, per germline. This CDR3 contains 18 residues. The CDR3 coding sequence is TGTGCCAGCAGCTCCTACCGGGACAGCCGATTAAGCAATCAGCCCCAGCATTTT. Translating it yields CASSSYRDSRLSNQPQHF. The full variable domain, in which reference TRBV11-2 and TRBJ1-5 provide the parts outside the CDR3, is EAGVAQSPRYKIIEKRQSVAFWCNPISGHATLYWYQQILGQGPKLLIQFQNNGVVDDSQLPKDRFSAERLKGVDSTLKIQPAKLEDSAVYLCASSSYRDSRLSNQPQHFGDGTRLSIL.

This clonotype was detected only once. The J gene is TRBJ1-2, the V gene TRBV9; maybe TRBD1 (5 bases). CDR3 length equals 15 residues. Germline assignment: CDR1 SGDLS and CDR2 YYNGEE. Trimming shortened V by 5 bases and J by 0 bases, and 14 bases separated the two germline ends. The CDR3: CASRATGTPNYGYTF. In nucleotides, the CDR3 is TGTGCCAGCAGGGCTACCGGGACCCCTAACTATGGCTACACCTTC.

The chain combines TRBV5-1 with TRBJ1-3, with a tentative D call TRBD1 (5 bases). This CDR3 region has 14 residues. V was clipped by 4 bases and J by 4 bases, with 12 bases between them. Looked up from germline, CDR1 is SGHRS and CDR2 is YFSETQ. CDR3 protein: CASSGGVPGNTIYF. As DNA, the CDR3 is TGCGCCAGCAGCGGAGGGGTACCCGGAAACACCATATATTTT. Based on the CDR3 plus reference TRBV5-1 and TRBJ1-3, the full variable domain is KAGVTQTPRYLIKTRGQQVTLSCSPISGHRSVSWYQQTPGQGLQFLFEYFSETQRNKGNFPGRFSGRQFSNSRSEMNVSTLELGDSALYLCASSGGVPGNTIYFGEGSWLTVV.

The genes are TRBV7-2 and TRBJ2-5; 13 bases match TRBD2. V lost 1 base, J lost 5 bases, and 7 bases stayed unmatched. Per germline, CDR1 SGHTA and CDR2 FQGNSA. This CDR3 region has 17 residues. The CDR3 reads CASSLVRLAGGGETQYF. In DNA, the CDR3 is TGTGCCAGCAGCTTAGTACGACTAGCGGGAGGTGGCGAGACCCAGTACTTC.

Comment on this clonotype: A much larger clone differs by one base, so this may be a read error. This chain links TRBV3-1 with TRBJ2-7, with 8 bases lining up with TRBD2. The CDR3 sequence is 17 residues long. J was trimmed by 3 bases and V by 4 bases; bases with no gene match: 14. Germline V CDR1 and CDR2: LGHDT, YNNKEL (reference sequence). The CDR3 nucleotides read TGTGCCAGCAGCCTAGACAAATTCGGGGGGGTGGACTACGAGCAGTACTTC. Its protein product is CASSLDKFGGVDYEQYF.

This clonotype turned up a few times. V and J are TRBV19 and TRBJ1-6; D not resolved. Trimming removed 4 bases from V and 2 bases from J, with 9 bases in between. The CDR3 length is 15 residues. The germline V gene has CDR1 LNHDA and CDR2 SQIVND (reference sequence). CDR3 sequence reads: CASSRSGAYNSPLHF. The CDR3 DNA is TGTGCCAGTAGTAGGTCAGGCGCCTATAATTCACCCCTCCACTTT.

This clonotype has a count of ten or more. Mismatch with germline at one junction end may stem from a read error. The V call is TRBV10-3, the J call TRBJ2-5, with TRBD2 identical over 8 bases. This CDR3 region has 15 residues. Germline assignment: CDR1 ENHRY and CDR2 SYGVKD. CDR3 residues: CAISEPGTSQENQYF. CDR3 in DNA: TGTGCCATCAGTGAGCCCGGGACTAGTCAAGAGAACCAGTACTTC.

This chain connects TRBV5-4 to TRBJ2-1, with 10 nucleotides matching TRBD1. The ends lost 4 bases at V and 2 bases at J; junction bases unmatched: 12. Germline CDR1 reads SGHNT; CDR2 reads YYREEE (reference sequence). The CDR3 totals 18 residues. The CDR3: CASSRQGARWSPYNEQFF. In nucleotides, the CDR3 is TGTGCCAGCAGCCGACAGGGGGCGCGATGGTCCCCCTACAATGAGCAGTTCTTC.

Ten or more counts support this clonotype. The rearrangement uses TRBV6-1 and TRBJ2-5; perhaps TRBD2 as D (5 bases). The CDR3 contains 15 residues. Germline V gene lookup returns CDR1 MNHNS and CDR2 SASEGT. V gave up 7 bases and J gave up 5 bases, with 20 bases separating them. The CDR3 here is CASTSSGIGGETQYF. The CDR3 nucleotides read TGTGCCAGCACAAGTTCCGGGATAGGCGGTGAGACCCAGTACTTC.

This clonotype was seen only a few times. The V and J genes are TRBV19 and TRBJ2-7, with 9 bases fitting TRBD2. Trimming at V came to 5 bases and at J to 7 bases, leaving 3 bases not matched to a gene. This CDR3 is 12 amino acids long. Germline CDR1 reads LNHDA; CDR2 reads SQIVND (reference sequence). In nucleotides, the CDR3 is TGTGCCAGTAGTGGTCTAGCGGGGGAGCAGTACTTC. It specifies CASSGLAGEQYF.

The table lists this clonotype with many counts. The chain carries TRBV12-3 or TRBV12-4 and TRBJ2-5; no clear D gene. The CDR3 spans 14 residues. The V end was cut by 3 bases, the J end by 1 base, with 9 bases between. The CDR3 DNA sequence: TGTGCCAGCAGTTTCGGCATTACCCAAGAGACCCAGTACTTC. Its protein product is CASSFGITQETQYF.

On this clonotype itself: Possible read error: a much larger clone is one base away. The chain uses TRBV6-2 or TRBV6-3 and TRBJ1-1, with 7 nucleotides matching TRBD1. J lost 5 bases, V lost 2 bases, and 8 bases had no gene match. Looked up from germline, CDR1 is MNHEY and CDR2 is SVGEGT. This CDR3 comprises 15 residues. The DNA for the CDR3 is TGTGCCAGCAGTTACAGCCACAGGGGTTCAACTGAAGCTTTCTTT. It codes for CASSYSHRGSTEAFF.

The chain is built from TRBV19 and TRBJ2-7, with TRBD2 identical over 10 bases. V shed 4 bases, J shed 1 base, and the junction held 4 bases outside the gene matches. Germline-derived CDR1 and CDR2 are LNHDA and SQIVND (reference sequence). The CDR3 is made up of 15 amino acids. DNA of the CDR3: TGTGCCAGTAGTACGACTAGCGGGCCTTCCTACGAGCAGTACTTC. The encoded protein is CASSTTSGPSYEQYF.

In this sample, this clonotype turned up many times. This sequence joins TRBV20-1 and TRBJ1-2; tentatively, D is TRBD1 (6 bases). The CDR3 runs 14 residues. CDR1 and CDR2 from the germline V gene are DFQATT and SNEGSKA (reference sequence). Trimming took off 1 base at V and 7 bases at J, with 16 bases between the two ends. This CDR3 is CSARGVVGASGYTF. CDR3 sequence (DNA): TGCAGTGCTAGAGGGGTGGTGGGGGCGAGTGGCTACACCTTC.

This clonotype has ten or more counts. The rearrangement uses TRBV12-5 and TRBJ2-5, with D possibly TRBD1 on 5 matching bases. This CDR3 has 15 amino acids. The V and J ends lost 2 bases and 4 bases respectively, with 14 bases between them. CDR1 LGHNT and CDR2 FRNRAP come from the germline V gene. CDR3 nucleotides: TGTGCTAGTGGTTTGTCTCCAGGGTGGGGAGAGACCCAGTACTTC. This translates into CASGLSPGWGETQYF.

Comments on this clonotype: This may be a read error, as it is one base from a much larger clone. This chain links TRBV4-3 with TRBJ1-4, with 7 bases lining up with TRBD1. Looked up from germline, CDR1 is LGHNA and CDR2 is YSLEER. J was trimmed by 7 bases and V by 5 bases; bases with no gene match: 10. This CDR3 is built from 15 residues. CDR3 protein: CASSSPGTAAEKLFF. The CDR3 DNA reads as TGCGCCAGCAGCTCTCCTGGGACAGCGGCTGAAAAACTGTTTTTT.

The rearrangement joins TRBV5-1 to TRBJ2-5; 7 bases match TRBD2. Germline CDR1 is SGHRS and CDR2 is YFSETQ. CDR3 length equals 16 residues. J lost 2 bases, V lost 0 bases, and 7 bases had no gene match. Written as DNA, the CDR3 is TGCGCCAGCAGCTTGGTCCCCAGCGGGACTCAAGAGACCCAGTACTTC. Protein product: CASSLVPSGTQETQYF. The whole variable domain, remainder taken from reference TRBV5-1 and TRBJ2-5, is KAGVTQTPRYLIKTRGQQVTLSCSPISGHRSVSWYQQTPGQGLQFLFEYFSETQRNKGNFPGRFSGRQFSNSRSEMNVSTLELGDSALYLCASSLVPSGTQETQYFGPGTRLLVL.